Presented here are 11 T cell receptor beta chains from one specimen sequenced in a study of T cell repertoires in cytomegalovirus infection. Each CDR3 protein is one row after TCRdb ran MiXCR on the reads. This sample has about 530,000 distinct CDR3 sequences; less than 30% occur once, and the top ten carry approximately 13%. Sequenced material: PBMCs. All receptors come from a human donor in good health (CMV status not recorded). Some clones in this sample may be carry-over from other donors' samples.

In its sample, this clonotype was seen a few times. The V call is TRBV29-1, the J call TRBJ1-1, with 12 bases identical to TRBD1. Germline lookup yields CDR1 SQVTM and CDR2 ANQGSEA. The CDR3 runs to 14 residues. J gave up 3 bases and V 6 bases, and 5 bases lay outside the gene matches. The CDR3 DNA follows: TGCAGCGTAGGGACAGGGGGCGCCTACACTGAAGCTTTCTTT. Translated: CSVGTGGAYTEAFF.

This clonotype has more than one count but fewer than ten. The rearrangement links TRBV2 to TRBJ1-1; tentatively, D is TRBD1 (5 bases). The germline V gene encodes CDR1 SNHLY and CDR2 FYNNEI. With 2 bases removed from V and 1 base from J, the gap between germline ends came to 11 bases. The CDR3 loop spans 15 amino acids. DNA for the CDR3: TGTGCCAGCAGTGAAACCCAGGGAGGGAACACTGAAGCTTTCTTT. This translates into CASSETQGGNTEAFF.

This clonotype was picked up a small number of times. The V call is TRBV6-1, the J call TRBJ1-3; D is unclear. This CDR3 has 14 residues. Per the germline V gene, CDR1 is MNHNS and CDR2 is SASEGT. Between the trimmed V and J ends, which lost 4 bases and 0 bases, there was a span of 7 bases. DNA for the CDR3: TGTGCCAGCAGTGGAGCCAGCTCTGGAAACACCATATATTTT. Protein sequence: CASSGASSGNTIYF.

This clonotype was seen ten or more times. The chain joins TRBV7-2 to TRBJ2-1; D possibly corresponds to TRBD2 (6 bases). The CDR3 runs to 14 residues. V lost 0 bases, J lost 6 bases, and 9 bases lay in between. Germline V lookup: CDR1 SGHTA, CDR2 FQGNSA. In nucleotides, the CDR3 is TGTGCCAGCAGCTTAGCGCCGACTAGCAATGAGCAGTTCTTC. Protein: CASSLAPTSNEQFF.

The chain uses TRBV19 and TRBJ2-1; 7 bases are a match to TRBD2. The CDR3 runs 13 residues. Germline V gives CDR1 LNHDA, CDR2 SQIVND (reference sequence). V gave up 7 bases and J gave up 8 bases; unmatched junction bases: 8. CDR3 coding DNA: TGTGCCAGTATGAGGGAGGGCCGTCATGAGCAGTTCTTC. This gives the protein CASMREGRHEQFF. The complete variable domain, with remaining parts taken from reference TRBV19 and TRBJ2-1, reads DGGITQSPKYLFRKEGQNVTLSCEQNLNHDAMYWYRQDPGQGLRLIYYSQIVNDFQKGDIAEGYSVSREKKESFPLTVTSAQKNPTAFYLCASMREGRHEQFFGPGTRLTVL.

DNA of the CDR3: TGTGCCAGCAGCTTAGGGCAGGAAGTATATGGCTACACCTTC. This codes for CASSLGQEVYGYTF. The rearrangement uses TRBV7-8 and TRBJ1-2; D is unclear. The germline V gene encodes CDR1 SGHVS and CDR2 FQNEAQ. V was trimmed by 1 base and J by 5 bases, leaving 11 bases between them. This CDR3 is 14 amino acids long.

This clonotype was seen a handful of times. This chain connects TRBV6-2 or TRBV6-3 to TRBJ2-7, with TRBD2 matching 7 bases. CDR3 size: 17 residues. Germline V CDR1 and CDR2: MNHEY, SVGEGT. The CDR3 sequence: CASSYQGIWREGPDYNV. CDR3 DNA sequence: TGTGCCAGCAGTTACCAAGGAATTTGGAGGGAGGGTCCAGATTATAACGTC.

This clonotype was picked up a small number of times. For the CDR3, the DNA is TGTGCCAGCAGTTTCGGGGCCACCTACGAGCAGTACTTC. Translation gives CASSFGATYEQYF. This sequence joins TRBV12-3 or TRBV12-4 and TRBJ2-7; possibly TRBD1 or TRBD2 for D (5 bases each). CDR3 length: 13 residues. V was clipped by 3 bases and J by 2 bases, with 8 bases between them.

This clonotype showed up just a few times. V is TRBV5-4 and J is TRBJ2-3; D not resolved. There are 13 residues in the CDR3. Germline assignment: CDR1 SGHNT and CDR2 YYREEE (reference sequence). Trimming shortened V by 0 bases and J by 8 bases, and 10 bases separated the two germline ends. The CDR3 here is CASSLGDSRTQYF. The CDR3 DNA is TGTGCCAGCAGCTTGGGAGATTCCCGTACGCAGTATTTT.

The table lists this clonotype with a count of one. A single base separates this from a much larger clone, so it may be a read error. The chain recombines TRBV7-2 with TRBJ2-2; D is uncertain. The CDR3 has 12 residues. Per germline, CDR1 SGHTA and CDR2 FQGNSA. CDR3 sequence (DNA): TGTGCCGGCAGCACCTACACCGGGGAGCTGTTTTTT. This translates into CAGSTYTGELFF.

Only a few counts were recorded for this clonotype. The V and J genes are TRBV29-1 and TRBJ1-2; D gene ambiguous. The CDR3 has 13 amino acids. Trimming removed 4 bases from V and 8 bases from J, with 17 bases in between. Per germline, CDR1 SQVTM and CDR2 ANQGSEA. Here the CDR3 DNA reads TGCAGCGTTGTGGGTTCCCCTCTATTAGGCTACACCTTC. The encoded protein is CSVVGSPLLGYTF. Drawing the rest from reference TRBV29-1 and TRBJ1-2, the complete variable domain is SAVISQKPSRDICQRGTSLTIQCQVDSQVTMMFWYRQQPGQSLTLIATANQGSEATYESGFVIDKFPISRPNLTFSTLTVSNMSPEDSSIYLCSVVGSPLLGYTFGSGTRLTVV.